These T cell receptor beta chains were read from a single sample in a study of technical replicates of blood from a few donors. Libraries were prepared by immunoSEQ multiplex PCR; TCRdb keeps only in-frame clonotypes and omits some of them. The repertoire has around 57,000 clones, almost 97% of them found once; the top ten carry 0.19%. Sequenced material: T cells isolated from PBMCs. The receptors come from a human donor in good health. Each CDR3 is given with its conserved first and last residue. The order of the fields is J gene, V gene, CDR3 protein.

TRBJ2-2 TRBV11-2 CASSSLAGGRRELFF
TRBJ1-2 TRBV29-1 CSVVPGQGAGYTF
TRBJ1-1 TRBV10-3 CAISERNRGENTEAFF
TRBJ1-4 TRBV11-2 CASRQGQSTREKLFF
TRBJ2-2 TRBV5-4 CASSPRRGPSNTGELFF
TRBJ2-7 TRBV7-8 CASSLRRDSYEQYF
TRBJ1-2 TRBV6-5 CASTRGTGSLYGYTF
TRBJ2-3 TRBV5-1 CASSLRGQGGTSTDTQYF
TRBJ2-2 TRBV4-1 CASSQDAEDTGELFF
TRBJ2-7 TRBV11-2 CASSFSQTSGGSYEQYF
TRBJ1-2 TRBV7-6 CASSAFGSGKYGYTF
TRBJ2-2 TRBV7-6 CASSTGLAGETGELFF
TRBJ2-2 TRBV9 CASSSHGGGGASGELFF
TRBJ1-1 TRBV27 CASSLGGMNTEAFF
TRBJ2-5 TRBV5-1 CASSLDKGGQETQYF
TRBJ1-1 TRBV27 CASSSHSRGLDTEAFF
TRBJ1-2 TRBV7-9 CASSRTRSYGYTF
TRBJ2-7 TRBV7-9 CASSLEAGPYEQYF
TRBJ1-2 TRBV5-1 CASSLPDRGLGYTF
TRBJ1-2 TRBV19 CASSIEYPVGYTF
TRBJ2-3 TRBV5-1 CASSLGLAGTDTQYF
TRBJ1-1 TRBV11-2 CASSLDITEAFF